These T cell receptor beta chains were read from a single sample in a study of CD8+ T cells in alopecia areata. Repertoires were generated with immunoSEQ multiplex PCR, while TCRdb's copy carries only in-frame clones and drops some. The sample holds a few hundred thousand clones, less than 75% seen once. The sequenced sample was CD4+ T cells sorted from blood, obtained at week 4, from a patient treated with tofacitinib. These receptors were collected from a human donor with alopecia areata. Both conserved end residues are trimmed from each CDR3. Each record gives: V gene, CDR3 protein.

v_gene: TRBV20-1
CDR3aa: SASVNTEAF

v_gene: TRBV30
CDR3aa: AWSHWTRDYGYT

v_gene: TRBV29-1
CDR3aa: SVKEGVYEQY

v_gene: TRBV9
CDR3aa: ASSVRGGEKLF

v_gene: TRBV19
CDR3aa: ASSSSVTDTQY

v_gene: TRBV6-5
CDR3aa: ASSARGARQY

v_gene: TRBV5-1
CDR3aa: ASSSTESAGYT

v_gene: TRBV7-6
CDR3aa: ASSLAAGNEQY

v_gene: TRBV30
CDR3aa: AWSGKQLPKEQF

v_gene: TRBV5-1
CDR3aa: ASSPAGGEETQY

v_gene: TRBV4-3
CDR3aa: ASSQEGQGNSPLH

v_gene: TRBV9
CDR3aa: ASSVLRGTNYEQY

v_gene: TRBV27
CDR3aa: ASSFGTDPNTEAF

v_gene: TRBV7-9
CDR3aa: ASSTTSGGNIQY

v_gene: TRBV6-5
CDR3aa: ASSYRSPGDYGYT

v_gene: TRBV29-1
CDR3aa: SVQVLAADTQY

v_gene: TRBV28
CDR3aa: ASSLEGHDYGYT

v_gene: TRBV7-9
CDR3aa: ASSPGTGGYEKLF

v_gene: TRBV27
CDR3aa: ASSPWDNRVYGYT

v_gene: TRBV29-1
CDR3aa: SVASGRFYNEQF

v_gene: TRBV9
CDR3aa: ASSVEKYRDDYEQY

v_gene: TRBV6-1
CDR3aa: ASSPGLKGDTQY

v_gene: TRBV4-1
CDR3aa: ASSQDLAGFQVEQF

v_gene: TRBV25-1
CDR3aa: ASSFGTPREQY

v_gene: TRBV29-1
CDR3aa: SVRTSLGYT

v_gene: TRBV9
CDR3aa: ASSVGALSSYNEQF

v_gene: TRBV7-9
CDR3aa: ASSFGDGTDTQY

v_gene: TRBV2
CDR3aa: ASSKEETQY

v_gene: TRBV30
CDR3aa: AWSWGLGTEAF

v_gene: TRBV5-6
CDR3aa: ASSSGTGVRDTQY

v_gene: TRBV18
CDR3aa: ASSTGGYGYT

v_gene: TRBV18
CDR3aa: ASSPDRVSDEQY

v_gene: TRBV7-6
CDR3aa: ASSFSGAGANVLT

v_gene: TRBV10-2
CDR3aa: ASTSSGGETQY

v_gene: TRBV30
CDR3aa: AWSVQGMGGYT

v_gene: TRBV7-2
CDR3aa: ASSLDPGTEQF

v_gene: TRBV7-9
CDR3aa: ASSFRYGYT

v_gene: TRBV18
CDR3aa: ASSPRGQY

v_gene: TRBV7-6
CDR3aa: ASSLSSYPYNEQF

v_gene: TRBV29-1
CDR3aa: SVDPTGMNTGELF

v_gene: TRBV10-2
CDR3aa: ASLGGQTEAF

v_gene: TRBV7-9
CDR3aa: ASSSASGASPLH

v_gene: TRBV28
CDR3aa: ASSPTGRPRNTEAF

v_gene: TRBV5-1
CDR3aa: ASSLIGETQY

v_gene: TRBV4-1
CDR3aa: ASSQNQGEGYT

v_gene: TRBV11-2
CDR3aa: ASSLQGYEQY

v_gene: TRBV29-1
CDR3aa: SAATGGEEKLF

v_gene: TRBV29-1
CDR3aa: SERDGLNTEAF

v_gene: TRBV7-2
CDR3aa: ASTFSYGYT

v_gene: TRBV29-1
CDR3aa: GVEIRTGGYSTDTQY

v_gene: TRBV6-6
CDR3aa: ASTPHRGDLVGYT

v_gene: TRBV30
CDR3aa: AWSVGSSRGDTQY

v_gene: TRBV29-1
CDR3aa: SVDGTGGYGYT

v_gene: TRBV30
CDR3aa: AWSGGRVGNQPQH

v_gene: TRBV5-6
CDR3aa: ASSLRGQGVHNEQF